The clone carrying this T cell receptor (beta chain) was seen more than once but under ten times. This specimen comes from a study of cytomegalovirus exposure and HLA in healthy donors. Primers: 60 Vbeta forward and 13 Jbeta reverse. Assay used: immunoSEQ multiplex PCR; TCRdb lists only in-frame clones, some missing. Altogether roughly 96,000 clones are present, 60% to 75% being singletons, with the ten largest covering under 3%. V shed 1 base and J shed 2 bases, with 6 bases lying between them. The CDR3 consists of 13 residues. Germline-derived CDR1 and CDR2 are LGHNA and YSLEER. The chain uses TRBV4-3 and TRBJ2-7, with D perhaps matching TRBD2 (5 bases). The origin of this receptor is a female donor in good health and CMV-seropositive. The sequenced material came from PBMCs. DNA of the CDR3: TGCGCCAGCAGCCAAGTCGGGGCCTACGAGCAGTACTTC. This gives the protein CASSQVGAYEQYF.